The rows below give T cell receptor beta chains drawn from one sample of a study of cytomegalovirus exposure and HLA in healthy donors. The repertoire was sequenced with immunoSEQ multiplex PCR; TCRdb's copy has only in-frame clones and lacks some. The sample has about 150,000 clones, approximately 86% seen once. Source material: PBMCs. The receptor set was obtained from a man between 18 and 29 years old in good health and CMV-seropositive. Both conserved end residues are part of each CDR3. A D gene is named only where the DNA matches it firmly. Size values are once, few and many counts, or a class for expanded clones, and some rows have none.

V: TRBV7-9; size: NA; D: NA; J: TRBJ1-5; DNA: TGTGCCAGCAGCTTGGGAGATCAGCCCCAGCATTTT; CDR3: CASSLGDQPQHF
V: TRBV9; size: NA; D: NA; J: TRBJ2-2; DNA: TGTGCCAGCAGCGCACTAAGTCAAACCGGGACATACACCGGGGAGCTGTTTTTT; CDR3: CASSALSQTGTYTGELFF
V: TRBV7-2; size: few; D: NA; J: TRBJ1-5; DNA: TGTGCCAGCACCAATAGCAATCAGCCCCAGCATTTT; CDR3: CASTNSNQPQHF
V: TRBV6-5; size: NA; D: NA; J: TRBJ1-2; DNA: TGTGCCAGCAGTTACTCTTTCACATCTAACTATGGCTACACCTTC; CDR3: CASSYSFTSNYGYTF
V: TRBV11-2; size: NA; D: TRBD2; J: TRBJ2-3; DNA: TGTGCCAGCGTCGGACTAGCGGGAGGGCCTCGGTCAGATACGCAGTATTTT; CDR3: CASVGLAGGPRSDTQYF
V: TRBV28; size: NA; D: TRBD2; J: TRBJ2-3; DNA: TGTGCCAGTCAGACCGGGACTAGGGCGCAGTATTTT; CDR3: CASQTGTRAQYF
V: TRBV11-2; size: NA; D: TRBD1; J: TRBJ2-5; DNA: TGTGCCAGCAGCTTAGATCTGGGACAGGGGGGGACCCAGTACTTC; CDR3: CASSLDLGQGGTQYF
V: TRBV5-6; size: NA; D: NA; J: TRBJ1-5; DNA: TGTGCCAGCAGCTACCAGGGTGGGCGTCAGCCCCAGCATTTT; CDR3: CASSYQGGRQPQHF
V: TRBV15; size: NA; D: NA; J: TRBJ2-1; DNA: TGTGCCACCAGCAAGAACTTAGGGGGGGAGAAGGGCAATGAGCAGTTCTTC; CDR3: CATSKNLGGEKGNEQFF
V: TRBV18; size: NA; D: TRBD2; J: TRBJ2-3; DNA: TGTGCCAGCTCACCACGGACTAGCGAATACACAGATACGCAGTATTTT; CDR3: CASSPRTSEYTDTQYF
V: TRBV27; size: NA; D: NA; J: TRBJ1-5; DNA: TGTGCCAGCAGCTCCGGAGGGATAGGCCCGCAGCCCCAGCATTTT; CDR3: CASSSGGIGPQPQHF
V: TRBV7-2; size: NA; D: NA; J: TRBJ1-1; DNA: TGTGCCAGCAGCTTAGATTTCGGTTTCGGCGGGGAGAACACTGAAGCTTTCTTT; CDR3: CASSLDFGFGGENTEAFF
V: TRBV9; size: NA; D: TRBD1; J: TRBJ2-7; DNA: TGTGCCAGCAGCCCCCAGGACAGGTCCTACGAGCAGTACTTC; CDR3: CASSPQDRSYEQYF
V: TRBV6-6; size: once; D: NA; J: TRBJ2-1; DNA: TGTGCCAGCAGTCCCTCTGACAATGAGCAGTTCTTC; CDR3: CASSPSDNEQFF
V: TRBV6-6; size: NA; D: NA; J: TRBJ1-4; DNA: TGTGCCAGCAGTTACGTATCGCTAAATGAAAAACTGTTTTTT; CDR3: CASSYVSLNEKLFF
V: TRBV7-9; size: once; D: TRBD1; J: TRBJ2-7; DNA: TGTGCGAGTGCCGGGACAGGGGCCAACGAGCAGTACTTC; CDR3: CASAGTGANEQYF
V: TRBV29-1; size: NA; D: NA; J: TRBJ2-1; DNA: TGCAGCGCTGAAGTGGGGGGAGTATACAATGAGCAGTTCTTC; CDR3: CSAEVGGVYNEQFF
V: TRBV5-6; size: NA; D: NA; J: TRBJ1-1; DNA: TGTGCCAGCAGCTTGGAAAGGTTCGGGTCCAGCACTGAAGCTTTCTTT; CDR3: CASSLERFGSSTEAFF
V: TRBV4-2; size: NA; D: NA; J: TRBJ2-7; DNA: TGTGCCAGCAGCCAAGCAAGGTCACAGTCCTACGAGCAGTACTTC; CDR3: CASSQARSQSYEQYF
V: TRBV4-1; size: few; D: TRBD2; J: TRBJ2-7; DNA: TGCGCCAGCAGCCCGGGACTAGCGGGAGGGCCCTTCTACGAGCAGTACTTC; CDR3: CASSPGLAGGPFYEQYF
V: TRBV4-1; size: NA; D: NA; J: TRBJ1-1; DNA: TGCGCCAGCAGCCCGGGGGGGGGCCCCCCAATGAACACTGAAGCTTTCTTT; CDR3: CASSPGGGPPMNTEAFF
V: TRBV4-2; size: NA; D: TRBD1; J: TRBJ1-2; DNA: TGTGCCAGCAGCCTCTCGGACAGGGAACCTGGCTACACCTTC; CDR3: CASSLSDREPGYTF
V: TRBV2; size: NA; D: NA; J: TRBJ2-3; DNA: TGTGCCAGCAAACTCCCAGATACGCAGTATTTT; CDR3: CASKLPDTQYF
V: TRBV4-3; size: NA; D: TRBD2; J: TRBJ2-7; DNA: TGCGCCAGCAGCCAAGGACTAGCGGGACCCCGCGAGCAGTACTTC; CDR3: CASSQGLAGPREQYF
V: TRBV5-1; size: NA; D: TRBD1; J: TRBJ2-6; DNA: TGCGCCAGCAGTCTACCCTCCGTGGGGACAGGGGTAGGTGGGGCCAACGTCCTGACTTTC; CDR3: CASSLPSVGTGVGGANVLTF
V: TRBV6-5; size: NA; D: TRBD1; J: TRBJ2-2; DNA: TGTGCCAGCAGCGATCCGGGACAGGGGACCGGGGAGCTGTTTTTT; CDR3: CASSDPGQGTGELFF
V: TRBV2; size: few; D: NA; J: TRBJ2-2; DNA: TGTGCCAGCAGTGAAGCTTCCAGGGCCAACACCGGGGAGCTGTTTTTT; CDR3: CASSEASRANTGELFF
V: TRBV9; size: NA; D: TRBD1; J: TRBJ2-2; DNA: TGTGCCAGCAGCGTAGGAGGCAGGGGGCTCTCCGGGGAGCTGTTTTTT; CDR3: CASSVGGRGLSGELFF
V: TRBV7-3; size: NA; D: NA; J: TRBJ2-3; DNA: TGTGCCAGCAGCCGCCGGGAAAGGGGGAGCACAGATACGCAGTATTTT; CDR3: CASSRRERGSTDTQYF
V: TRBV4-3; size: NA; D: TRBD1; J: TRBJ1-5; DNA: TGCGCCAGCAGCTTGGGGACAGGGGTAAATCAGCCCCAGCATTTT; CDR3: CASSLGTGVNQPQHF
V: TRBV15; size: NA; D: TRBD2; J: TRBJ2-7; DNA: TGTGCCACCAGCAGAGAGGGGGGGACCTCCTACGAGCAGTACTTC; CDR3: CATSREGGTSYEQYF
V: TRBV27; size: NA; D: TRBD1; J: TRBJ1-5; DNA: TGTGCCAGCAGTCCCCGGGACAGGGTGATCTGGGGGCTAAATCAGCCCCAGCATTTT; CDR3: CASSPRDRVIWGLNQPQHF
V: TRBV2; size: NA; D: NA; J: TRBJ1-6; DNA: TGTGCCAGCAGTCCTACTGGAGGAAACCTCCTTAATTCACCCCTCCACTTT; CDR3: CASSPTGGNLLNSPLHF
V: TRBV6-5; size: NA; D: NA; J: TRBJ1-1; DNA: TGTGCCAGCAGTTACGGGGGAGGGGAAGCTTTCTTT; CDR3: CASSYGGGEAFF
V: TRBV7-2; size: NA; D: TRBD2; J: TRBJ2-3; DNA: TGTGCCAGCAGCTTAGTAGCGGGAGTTACAGATACGCAGTATTTT; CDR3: CASSLVAGVTDTQYF
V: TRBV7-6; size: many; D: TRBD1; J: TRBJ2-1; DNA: TGTGCCAGCAGCCCGGGGACAGGGACCTACAATGAGCAGTTCTTC; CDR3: CASSPGTGTYNEQFF
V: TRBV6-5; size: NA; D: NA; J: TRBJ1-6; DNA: TGTGCCAGCAGTTACGCGACAGCCGTTAATTCACCCCTCCACTTT; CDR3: CASSYATAVNSPLHF
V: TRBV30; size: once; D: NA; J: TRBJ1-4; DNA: TGTGCCTGGAGATTGGCAGGTCGAGAAAAACTGTTTTTT; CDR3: CAWRLAGREKLFF
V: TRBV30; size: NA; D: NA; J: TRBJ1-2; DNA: TGTGCCTGGAGTGTACGAAGGTCAGGGGCCCCTTACACCTTC; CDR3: CAWSVRRSGAPYTF
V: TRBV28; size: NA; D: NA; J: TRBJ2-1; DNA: TGTGCCAGCAGTTTAAATTCAGGGTACTCCTACAATGAGCAGTTCTTC; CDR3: CASSLNSGYSYNEQFF
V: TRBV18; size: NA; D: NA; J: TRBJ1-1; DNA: TGTGCCAGCTCCCTTGGGGGCTCGAACACTGAAGCTTTCTTT; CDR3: CASSLGGSNTEAFF
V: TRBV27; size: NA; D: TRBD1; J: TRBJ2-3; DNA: TGTGCCAGCAGTTTAGGGCAGGGGGCAGATACGCAGTATTTT; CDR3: CASSLGQGADTQYF
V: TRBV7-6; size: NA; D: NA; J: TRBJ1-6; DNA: TGTGCCAGCAGCCCCGTCTATAATTCACCCCTCCACTTT; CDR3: CASSPVYNSPLHF
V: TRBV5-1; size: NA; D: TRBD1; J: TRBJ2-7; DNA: TGCGCCAGCAGCTTGGAGGCAGGGGGCTTCTACGAGCAGTACTTC; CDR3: CASSLEAGGFYEQYF
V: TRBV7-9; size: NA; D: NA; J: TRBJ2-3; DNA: TGCGCCAGCAGCCAAGGCCCGGACACCACAGATACGCAGTATTTT; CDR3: CASSQGPDTTDTQYF
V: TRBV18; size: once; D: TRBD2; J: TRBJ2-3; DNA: TGTGCCAGCTCACCCCTACGCCAGCGGGAGGGTACAGATACGCAGTATTTT; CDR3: CASSPLRQREGTDTQYF
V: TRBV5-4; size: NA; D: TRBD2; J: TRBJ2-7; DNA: TGTGCCAGCCGACCAGGCGGAGCGGGAGCATCGGCCTACGAGCAGTACTTC; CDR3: CASRPGGAGASAYEQYF
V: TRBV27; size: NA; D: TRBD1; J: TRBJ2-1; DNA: TGTGCCAGCAGTTCCCGTTGGGCAGGGGGCGCAATAGGTGAGCAGTTCTTC; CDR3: CASSSRWAGGAIGEQFF
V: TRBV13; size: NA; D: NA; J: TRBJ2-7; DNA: TGTGCCAGCACCATAGGGGGGGGAGGGGCCGAGCAGTACTTC; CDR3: CASTIGGGGAEQYF
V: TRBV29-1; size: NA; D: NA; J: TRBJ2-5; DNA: TGCAGCGTCTTGCAGGAGACCCAGTACTTC; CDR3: CSVLQETQYF
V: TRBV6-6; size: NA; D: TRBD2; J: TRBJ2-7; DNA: TGTGCCAGCAGTTACTCTGTAGCGGGAGCGAGTGAGCAGTACTTC; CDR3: CASSYSVAGASEQYF
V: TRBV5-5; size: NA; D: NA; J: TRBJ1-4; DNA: TGTGCCAGCAGCTTGGCGGGTAACCATAATGAAAAACTGTTTTTT; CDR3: CASSLAGNHNEKLFF
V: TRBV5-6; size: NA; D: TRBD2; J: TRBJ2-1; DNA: TGTGCCAGCAGCTTGGGGACTAGCGGGGGGGCCAATGAGCAGTTCTTC; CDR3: CASSLGTSGGANEQFF